This T cell receptor beta chain was identified during a study of cytomegalovirus exposure and HLA in healthy donors. Study details: From HLA-typed donors, an early data release held around 80 million unique TCRs.

PCR involved 60 Vbeta and 13 Jbeta primers. The data were produced by immunoSEQ multiplex PCR, yet TCRdb's version contains in-frame clones alone and is incomplete. Listed are some 130,000 clones; about 1.5% falls within the top ten. Healthy bone marrow donors formed the donor group. Input material: PBMCs. This sequence originates from a woman in her 40s in good health and CMV-seropositive.

CDR3 nucleotide sequence: TGTGCCAGCAGTGAATCCTACACCGGGGAGCTGTTTTTT. Translated, it gives CASSESYTGELFF. V and J are TRBV2 and TRBJ2-2; D is unclear. The germline V gene encodes CDR1 SNHLY and CDR2 FYNNEI. The V gene lost 2 bases and the J gene lost 3 bases, with 4 bases spanning the gap. The CDR3 runs to 13 residues.